Given below is one T cell receptor beta chain in context. The antigen it binds to is not known. Base qualities are not provided; no much larger clone lies one nucleotide away. This sample is part of a study of blood T cells in healthy people across ages (dated by TCRdb to between 2014 and 2017). About the investigation overall: In model experiments, roughly one uniquely barcoded TCR beta cDNA molecule per two T cells was captured by template switching. To track age-related changes in TCR beta repertoire diversity, the study relied on deep sequencing normalized with unique cDNA molecular identifiers. The donors were divided into four age groups: young (average 16 years), middle-aged (approximately 39), aged (around 59) and long-lived (roughly 86). To avoid experimental bias, donors of different ages were randomly spread across the sequencing lanes. Two additional independent replicas of 1 million unique cDNA reads from the same blood draw were analyzed for two donors (one aged 18 to 30 and one aged 80 or older).

The donors were roughly 40 Caucasian individuals from Russia, aged roughly 6 to 100 years, who were systemically healthy. Each donor gave ten milliliters of peripheral blood, collected into EDTA-treated Vacutainer tubes. Ficoll-Paque density-gradient centrifugation was used to isolate PBMCs, with at least 7 million obtained per sample. Trizol reagent was used to extract total RNA from the PBMCs, yielding at least 6 micrograms per sample. For every donor, an aliquot of PBMCs went through flow cytometry to measure the percentages of naive CD45RAhigh/CD27high T cells. Receptors were amplified or captured by 5' RACE. Reads for this sample came from an Illumina HiSeq 2500. The second PCR ran for about 7 to 11 cycles and used a J-beta primer mix along with a sample-barcoded 5' primer. Each TCR beta cDNA molecule received a unique molecular identifier from a template-switch 5' adaptor carrying 12 random nucleotides. Each sample yielded at least 2.5 million CDR3-containing paired-end reads. First-strand cDNA was synthesized from all RNA with the Mint cDNA synthesis kit, primed by a TRBC-specific oligonucleotide. Following uracil-DNA glycosylase treatment, all cDNA underwent a first 18-cycle PCR with the universal primers M1SS and BC2_uni_R. The authors processed their data as follows. For normalization, 1 million high-quality reads, each with a distinct molecular identifier, were randomly selected from each sample. Instead of being binned into consensus sequences, reads with shared molecular identifiers were discarded. MiTCR, set to a Q25 quality threshold and the strictest error-elimination algorithm, was used for CDR3 identification, clonotype clustering and error correction. A nonparametric unseen species model using Euler transformation provided a lower-bound estimate of total TCR beta diversity. Using fastp trimming at Q25 and MiXCR clonotype assembly, TCRdb reanalyzed the public sequencing data and kept in-frame beta chains. All rows with the same CDR3 protein become a single entry with the most common DNA and genes. TCRdb assigned the V and J calls; the authors' analysis was not used. In this sample the table shows about 1.7 million distinct CDR3 sequences, 28% of which occur a single time. Approximately 7.7% of the sample is in the top ten clones.

The study at large found these results: Total diversity estimates from one million sequenced T cells were considered lower bounds and underestimates. The percentage of naive T cells measured by flow cytometry correlated strongly with observed TCR beta diversity. Compared with the aged group, more naive CD4+ T cells, fewer expanded clones and increased TCR diversity were shown by the long-lived group, suggesting age selection. Conclusive comparison of naive and antigen-experienced compartments was prevented by the profiling of bulk unsorted PBMCs. Observed TCR beta diversity per million T cells fell roughly linearly with age, and a significant reduction was already apparent by age around 40. The CMV infection status of donors was not known, potentially confounding age-related changes in expanded clonotypes.

The CDR3 contains 14 residues, cysteine and phenylalanine counted. Kept here is only the CDR3 DNA, which spans 42 bases and is read in frame from base 1. Looking up the germline V gene (reference sequence) yields CDR1 SEHNR and CDR2 FQNEAQ. V lost 5 bases and J lost 1 base; the stretch between them is 12 bases long. The rearrangement combines TRBV7-9 with TRBJ2-7, with no confident D gene call. The sequenced material came from blood. The TCR sequence derives from a woman aged 25-40 years in good health. The CDR3 region reads CASSPRATSYEQYF. The bases are TGTGCCAGCAGCCCCCGGGCGACTTCCTACGAGCAGTACTTC.